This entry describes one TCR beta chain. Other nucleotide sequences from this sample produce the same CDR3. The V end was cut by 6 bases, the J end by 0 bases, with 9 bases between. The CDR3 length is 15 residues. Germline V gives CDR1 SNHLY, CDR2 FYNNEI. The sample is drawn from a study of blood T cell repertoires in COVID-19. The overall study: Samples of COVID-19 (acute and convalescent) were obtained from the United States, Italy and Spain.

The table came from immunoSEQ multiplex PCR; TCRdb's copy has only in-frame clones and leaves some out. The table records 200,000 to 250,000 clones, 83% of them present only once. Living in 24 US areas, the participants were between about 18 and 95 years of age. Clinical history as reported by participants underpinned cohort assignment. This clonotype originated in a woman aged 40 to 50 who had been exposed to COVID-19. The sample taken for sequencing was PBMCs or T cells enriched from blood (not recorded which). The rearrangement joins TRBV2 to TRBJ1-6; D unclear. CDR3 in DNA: TGTGCCAGCAGAATGGAGAACTCCTATAATTCACCCCTCCACTTT. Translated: CASRMENSYNSPLHF.